The entry that follows covers one T cell receptor beta chain sequence. Its antigen is as yet unknown. V shed 8 bases and J shed 4 bases, with 20 bases lying between them. From germline, CDR1 is GTSNPN and CDR2 SVGIG (reference sequence). The CDR3 runs 14 residues. The entry originates in a study of T-cell reconstitution after alpha-beta-depleted transplantation in children. TCRbeta library preparation incorporated unique molecular identifiers. TCRdb reanalysed the PCR reads using MiXCR and keeps one entry per CDR3 protein. The table records a few hundred thousand distinct CDR3 sequences, approximately 20% of them present only once. Overall study results and limits: Reports say that about two months after transplant, the alpha-beta T cells came out of several hundred graft clones that had expanded. T-cell counts and diversity at one year post-transplant came mainly from newly produced T cells. In some patients, recipient T cells and intrathymic progenitors surviving conditioning explained high day-60 diversity.

The sequenced sample was PBMCs, mostly from graft donor cells, obtained 180 days after TCRalphabeta/CD19-depleted stem cell transplant. The sequence was collected from a male patient aged 10 to 17 who had a stem cell transplant for acute lymphoblastic leukemia, so the T cells may come from the graft donor. The rearrangement joins TRBV30 to TRBJ1-2, with a possible D match to TRBD1 (6 bases). CDR3 in amino acids: CARSTVGGGYGYTF. CDR3 in DNA: TGTGCCCGAAGTACGGTAGGGGGGGGCTATGGCTACACCTTC.